Listed here is a single T cell receptor beta chain. The target antigen is unknown. With 60 Vbeta and 13 Jbeta primers, the PCR was carried out. Assay: immunoSEQ multiplex PCR; the TCRdb copy retains only in-frame clones and omits some. This sample has 200,000 to 250,000 clones, with 78% found just once. The sample originates from a study of cytomegalovirus exposure and HLA in healthy donors. Overall study context: Early on, a data release was issued that held about 85 million unique TCRs from HLA-typed donors. Whole-study results and caveats: Rates of TCR association differed by HLA locus in a later analysis, with DRB1 highest and HLA-C lowest. For TCR beta chains, V- and J-gene trimming was later linked to a missense DCLRE1C variant. While the bulk of TCR sequences proved rare, some public TCRs turned up in many donors.

The germline CDR1 and CDR2 sequences are KGHSH and LQKENI. The CDR3 is 15 residues long. Losses at the gene ends were 5 bases for V and 4 bases for J; bases not matched to a gene: 9. The TCR sequence derives from a male donor in good health and CMV-seronegative. J is TRBJ1-2 and V is TRBV18; TRBD1 matches at 8 bases. Source material: PBMCs. In nucleotides, the CDR3 is TGTGCCAGCTCAGACAGCCCAGGGGGCGTCTATGGCTACACCTTC. Translating gives CASSDSPGGVYGYTF.